This T cell receptor (beta chain) emerged from a study of cytomegalovirus exposure and HLA in healthy donors. Across the whole study: Ancestry clustering placed more than 65% of approximately 420 genotyped donors in the Caucasian-associated cluster.

Comments on this clone: The antigen remains undetermined.

Germline CDR1 and CDR2: MNHEY and SMNVEV (reference sequence). CDR3 length: 15 residues. V was pared by 6 bases and J by 0 bases, with 4 bases of the junction left unmatched. Study findings and constraints: Donor immune exposure was known only as CMV serostatus. Later analysis placed DRB1 highest and HLA-C lowest in TCR association rates, which differed by HLA locus. A missense DCLRE1C variant was associated with V- and J-gene trimming of TCR beta chains in a later analysis, and an independent cohort replicated the association.

The primer mix had 60 Vbeta and 13 Jbeta primers. This table comes from immunoSEQ multiplex PCR, and its TCRdb copy is limited to in-frame clones, with some not included. The data hold fewer than 250,000 clones, with approximately 75% observed a single time. This sequence joins TRBV27 and TRBJ2-3, with TRBD1 identical over 9 bases. This sequence originates from a man in his thirties or forties in good health and CMV-seropositive. What was sequenced was PBMCs. CDR3 region: CASRGQGFSTDTQYF. The CDR3 bases are TGTGCCAGCAGGGGACAGGGTTTTAGCACAGATACGCAGTATTTT.